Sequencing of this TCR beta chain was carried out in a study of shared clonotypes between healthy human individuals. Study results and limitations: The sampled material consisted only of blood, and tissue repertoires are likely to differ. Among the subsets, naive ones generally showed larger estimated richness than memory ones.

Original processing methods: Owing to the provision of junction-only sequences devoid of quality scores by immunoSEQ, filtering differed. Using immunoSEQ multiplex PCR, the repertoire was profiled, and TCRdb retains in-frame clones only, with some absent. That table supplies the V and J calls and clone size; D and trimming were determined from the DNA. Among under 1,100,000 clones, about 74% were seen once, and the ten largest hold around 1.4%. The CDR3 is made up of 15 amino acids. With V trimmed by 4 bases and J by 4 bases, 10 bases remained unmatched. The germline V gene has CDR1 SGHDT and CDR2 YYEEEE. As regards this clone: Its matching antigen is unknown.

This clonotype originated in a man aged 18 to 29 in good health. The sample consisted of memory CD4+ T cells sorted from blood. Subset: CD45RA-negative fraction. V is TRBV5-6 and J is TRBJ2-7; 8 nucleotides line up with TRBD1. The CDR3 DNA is TGTGCCAGCAGCGCAGGACAGGGCTTCGGATACGAGCAGTACTTC. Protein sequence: CASSAGQGFGYEQYF. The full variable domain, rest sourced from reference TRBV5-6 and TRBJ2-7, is DAGVTQSPTHLIKTRGQQVTLRCSPKSGHDTVSWYQQALGQGPQFIFQYYEEEERQRGNFPDRFSGHQFPNYSSELNVNALLLGDSALYLCASSAGQGFGYEQYFGPGTRLTVT.